This T cell receptor beta chain was profiled in a study of T cell repertoires in cytomegalovirus infection. Turning to the study itself: It can be stated that public TCR beta signatures indicated CMV infection as well as a matching HLA type.

The V gene lost 0 bases and the J gene lost 2 bases, with 14 bases spanning the gap. This CDR3 has 16 amino acids. Germline assignment: CDR1 MNHEY and CDR2 SVGEGT. Study-wide findings and caveats: The study identified carriers of CMV plus the relevant HLA from cumulative public TCR beta family frequency. The response measured ex vivo was dominated by TCR beta clonotypes (HLA-C-restricted and CMV-specific).

This clonotype has ten or more counts. What it binds is unknown. From the reads, TCRdb called clonotypes with MiXCR, one entry per CDR3 protein. The sample holds about 100,000 distinct CDR3 sequences, more than 15% seen once. The origin of this receptor is a human donor in good health (CMV status not recorded). Some clones in this sample may be carry-over from other donors' samples. The genes are TRBV6-2 or TRBV6-3 and TRBJ2-7; D is perhaps TRBD1 (6 bases). The sequencing sample was made of PBMCs. CDR3 bases: TGTGCCAGCAGTTACTCGCCTGGACAGACAACCTACGAGCAGTACTTC. Its protein is CASSYSPGQTTYEQYF.